This T cell receptor beta chain was found in a study of blood T cell repertoires in COVID-19. TCRdb's table, derived via immunoSEQ multiplex PCR, lists solely in-frame clones and lacks some. The profile shows just over 35,000 clones, about 88% of them singletons. The sample holds a few counts of this clone. The ends were cut back, 1 base at V and 7 bases at J, with 13 bases in the middle. Germline CDR1 and CDR2: SGHTA and FQGNSA. The CDR3 runs to 14 residues. The sequenced material came from peripheral blood. This clonotype was sampled from a human donor in a cohort sampled during active COVID-19. This chain links TRBV7-2 with TRBJ1-1; TRBD1 might be the D (6 bases). CDR3 sequence reads: CASSLVAGVGEAFF. The DNA of the CDR3 is TGTGCCAGCAGCTTAGTGGCAGGGGTTGGTGAAGCTTTCTTT. Filled out from reference TRBV7-2 and TRBJ1-1, the complete variable domain reads GAGVSQSPSNKVTEKGKDVELRCDPISGHTALYWYRQSLGQGLEFLIYFQGNSAPDKSGLPSDRFSAERTGGSVSTLTIQRTQQEDSAVYLCASSLVAGVGEAFFGQGTRLTVV.